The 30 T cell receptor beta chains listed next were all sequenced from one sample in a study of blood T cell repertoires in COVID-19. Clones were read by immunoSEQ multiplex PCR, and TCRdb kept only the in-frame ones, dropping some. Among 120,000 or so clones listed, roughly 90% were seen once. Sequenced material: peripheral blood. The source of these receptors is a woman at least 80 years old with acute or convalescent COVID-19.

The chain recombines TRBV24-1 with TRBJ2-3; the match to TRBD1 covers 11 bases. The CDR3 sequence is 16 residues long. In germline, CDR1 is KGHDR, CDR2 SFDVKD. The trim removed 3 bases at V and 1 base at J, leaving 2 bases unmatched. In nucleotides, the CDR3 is TGTGCCACCAGTGATGGACAGGGGGCTCGCACAGATACGCAGTATTTT. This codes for CATSDGQGARTDTQYF.

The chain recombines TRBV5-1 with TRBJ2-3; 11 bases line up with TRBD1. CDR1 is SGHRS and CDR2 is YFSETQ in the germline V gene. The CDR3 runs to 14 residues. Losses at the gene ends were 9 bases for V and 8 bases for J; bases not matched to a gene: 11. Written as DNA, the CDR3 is TGCGCCACCGGACAGGGGGCAGGGTCTCCTACGCAGTATTTT. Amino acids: CATGQGAGSPTQYF.

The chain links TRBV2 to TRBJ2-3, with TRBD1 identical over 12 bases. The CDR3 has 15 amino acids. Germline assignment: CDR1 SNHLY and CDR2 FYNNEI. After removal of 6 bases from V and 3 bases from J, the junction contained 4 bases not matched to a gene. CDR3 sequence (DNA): TGTGCCAGCAGCGGGGACAGGGGGCGTACAGATACGCAGTATTTT. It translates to CASSGDRGRTDTQYF.

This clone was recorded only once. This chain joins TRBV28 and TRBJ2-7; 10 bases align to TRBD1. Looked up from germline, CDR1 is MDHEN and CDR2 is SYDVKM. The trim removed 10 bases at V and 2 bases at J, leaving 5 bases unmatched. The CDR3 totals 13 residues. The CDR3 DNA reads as TGTGCCAAAACGGGACAGGGGCCCTACGAGCAGTACTTC. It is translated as CAKTGQGPYEQYF.

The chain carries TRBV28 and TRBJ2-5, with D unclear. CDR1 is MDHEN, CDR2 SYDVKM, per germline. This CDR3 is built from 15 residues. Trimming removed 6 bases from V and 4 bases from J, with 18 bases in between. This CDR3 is CASRTALGEAETQYF. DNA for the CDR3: TGTGCCAGCAGAACGGCGCTTGGAGAAGCAGAGACCCAGTACTTC.

In DNA, the CDR3 is TGCAGCGTCCGGGACAGGGATGAAAAACTGTTTTTT. Translated, it gives CSVRDRDEKLFF. The chain uses TRBV29-1 and TRBJ1-4; TRBD1 matches at 9 bases. V lost 6 bases to trimming and J lost 6 bases; unmatched junction nucleotides: 2. There are 12 residues in the CDR3. CDR1 and CDR2 (germline): SQVTM, ANQGSEA. The full variable domain, with the rest looked up from reference TRBV29-1 and TRBJ1-4, is SAVISQKPSRDICQRGTSLTIQCQVDSQVTMMFWYRQQPGQSLTLIATANQGSEATYESGFVIDKFPISRPNLTFSTLTVSNMSPEDSSIYLCSVRDRDEKLFFGSGTQLSVL.

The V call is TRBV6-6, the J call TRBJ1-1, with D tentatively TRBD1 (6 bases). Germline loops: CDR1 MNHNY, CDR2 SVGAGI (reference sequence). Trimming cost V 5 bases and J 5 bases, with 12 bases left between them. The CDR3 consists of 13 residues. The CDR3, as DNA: TGTGCCAGCAGTAGATTACAGGGAACTGAAGCTTTCTTT. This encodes CASSRLQGTEAFF.

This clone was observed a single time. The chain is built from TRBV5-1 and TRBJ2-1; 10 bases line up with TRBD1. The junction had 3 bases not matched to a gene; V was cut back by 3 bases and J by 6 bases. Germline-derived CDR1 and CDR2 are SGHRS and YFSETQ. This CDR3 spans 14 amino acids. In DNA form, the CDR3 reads TGCGCCAGCAGCTGGAGGACAGGGGGCAATGAGCAGTTCTTC. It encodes CASSWRTGGNEQFF.

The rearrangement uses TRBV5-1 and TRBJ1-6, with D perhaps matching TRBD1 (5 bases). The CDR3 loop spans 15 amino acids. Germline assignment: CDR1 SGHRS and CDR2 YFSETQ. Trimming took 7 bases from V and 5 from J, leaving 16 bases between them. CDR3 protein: CASRFRGEDNSPLHF. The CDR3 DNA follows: TGCGCCAGCCGATTCCGGGGGGAAGATAATTCACCCCTCCACTTT.

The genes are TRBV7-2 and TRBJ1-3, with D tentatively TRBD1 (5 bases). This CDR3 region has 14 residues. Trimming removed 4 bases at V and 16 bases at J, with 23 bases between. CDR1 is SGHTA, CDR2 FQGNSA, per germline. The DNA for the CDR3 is TGTGCCAGCAGCTCCCGTCCAGGAGGGGAGAGTGTGTATTTT. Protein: CASSSRPGGESVYF.

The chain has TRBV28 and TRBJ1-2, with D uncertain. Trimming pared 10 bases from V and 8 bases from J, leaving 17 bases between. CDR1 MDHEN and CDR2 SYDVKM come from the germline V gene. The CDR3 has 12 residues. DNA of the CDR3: TGTGCCATCCATTCTCCGAATCGGGGCTACACCTTC. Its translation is CAIHSPNRGYTF.

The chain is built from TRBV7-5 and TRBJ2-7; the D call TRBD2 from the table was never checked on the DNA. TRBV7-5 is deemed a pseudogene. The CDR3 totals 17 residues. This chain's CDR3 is CARSSGLAGQATNEQYF. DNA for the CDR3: TGTGCCAGAAGCTCGGGACTAGCGGGACAAGCAACAAACGAGCAGTACTTC.

The chain's CDR3 is CASSLATASGTDEQYF. Here the CDR3 DNA reads TGTGCCAGCAGTCTCGCTACGGCTAGCGGGACCGACGAGCAGTACTTC. V gene TRBV6-2 or TRBV6-3 combines with J gene TRBJ2-7; 9 positions match TRBD2. Trimming removed 5 bases from V and 5 bases from J; junction bases left unmatched: 13. This CDR3 has 16 amino acids. CDR1 and CDR2 (germline): MNHEY, SVGEGT.

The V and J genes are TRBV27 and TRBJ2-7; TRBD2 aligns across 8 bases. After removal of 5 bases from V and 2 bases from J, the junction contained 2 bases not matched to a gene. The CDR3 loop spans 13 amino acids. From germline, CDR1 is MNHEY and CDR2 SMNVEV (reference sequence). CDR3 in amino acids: CASSRAGAYEQYF. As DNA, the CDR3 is TGTGCCAGCAGTAGAGCGGGAGCCTACGAGCAGTACTTC.

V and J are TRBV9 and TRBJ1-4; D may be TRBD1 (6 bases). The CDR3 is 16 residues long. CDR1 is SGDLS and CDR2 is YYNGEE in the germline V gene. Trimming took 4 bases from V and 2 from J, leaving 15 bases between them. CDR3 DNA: TGTGCCAGCAGCCCCAGAAGGGGGGGGACTAATGAAAAACTGTTTTTT. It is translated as CASSPRRGGTNEKLFF.

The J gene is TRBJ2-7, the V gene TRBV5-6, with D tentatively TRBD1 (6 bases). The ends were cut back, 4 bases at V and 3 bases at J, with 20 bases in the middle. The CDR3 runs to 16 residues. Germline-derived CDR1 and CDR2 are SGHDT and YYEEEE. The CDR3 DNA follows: TGTGCCAGCAGCATCTTTCAGGGGATATTACTCTACGAGCAGTACTTC. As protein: CASSIFQGILLYEQYF.

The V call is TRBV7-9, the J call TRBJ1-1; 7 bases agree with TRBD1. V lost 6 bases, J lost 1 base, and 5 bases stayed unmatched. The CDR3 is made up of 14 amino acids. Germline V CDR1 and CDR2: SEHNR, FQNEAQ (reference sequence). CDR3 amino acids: CASSSQGKNTEAFF. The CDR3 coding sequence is TGTGCCAGCAGTTCACAGGGGAAGAACACTGAAGCTTTCTTT.

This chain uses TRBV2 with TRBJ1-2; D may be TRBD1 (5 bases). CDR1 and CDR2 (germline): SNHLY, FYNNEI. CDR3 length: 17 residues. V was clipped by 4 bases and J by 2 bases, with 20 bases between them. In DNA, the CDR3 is TGTGCCAGCAGTGTTTTAATTAGGGGCCGATACAACTATGGCTACACCTTC. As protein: CASSVLIRGRYNYGYTF.

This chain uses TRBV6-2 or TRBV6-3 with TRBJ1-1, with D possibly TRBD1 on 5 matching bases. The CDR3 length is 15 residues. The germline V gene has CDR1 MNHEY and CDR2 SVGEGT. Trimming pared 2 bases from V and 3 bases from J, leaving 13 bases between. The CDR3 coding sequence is TGTGCCAGCAGTTACAGGCGACAGCTTTACACTGAAGCTTTCTTT. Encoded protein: CASSYRRQLYTEAFF.

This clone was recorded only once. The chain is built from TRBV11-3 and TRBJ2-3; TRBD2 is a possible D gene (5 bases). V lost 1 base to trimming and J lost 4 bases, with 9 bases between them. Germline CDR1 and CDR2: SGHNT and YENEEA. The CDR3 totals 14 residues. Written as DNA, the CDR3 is TGTGCCAGCAGCTTAGCGGGAAGGGCAGATACGCAGTATTTT. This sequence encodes CASSLAGRADTQYF. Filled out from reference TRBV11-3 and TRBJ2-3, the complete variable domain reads EAGVVQSPRYKIIEKKQPVAFWCNPISGHNTLYWYLQNLGQGPELLIRYENEEAVDDSQLPKDRFSAERLKGVDSTLKIQPAELGDSAVYLCASSLAGRADTQYFGPGTRLTVL.

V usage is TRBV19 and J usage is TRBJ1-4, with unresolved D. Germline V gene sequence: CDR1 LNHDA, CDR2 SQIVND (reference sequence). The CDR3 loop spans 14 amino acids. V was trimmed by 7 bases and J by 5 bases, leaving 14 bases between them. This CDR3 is CASTPFGLNEKLFF. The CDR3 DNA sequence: TGTGCCAGTACCCCCTTCGGACTGAATGAAAAACTGTTTTTT.

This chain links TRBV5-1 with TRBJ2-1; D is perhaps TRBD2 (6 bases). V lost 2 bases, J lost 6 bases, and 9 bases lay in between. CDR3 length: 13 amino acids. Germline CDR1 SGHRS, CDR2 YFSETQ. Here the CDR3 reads CASSLGGSNEQFF. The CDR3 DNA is TGCGCCAGCAGCTTAGGAGGGAGCAATGAGCAGTTCTTC.

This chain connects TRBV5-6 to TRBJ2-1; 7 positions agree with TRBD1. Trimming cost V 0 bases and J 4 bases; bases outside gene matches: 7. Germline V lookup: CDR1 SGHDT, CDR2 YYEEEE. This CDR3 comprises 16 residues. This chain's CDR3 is CASSLGPGGRYNEQFF. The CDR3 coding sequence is TGTGCCAGCAGCTTGGGCCCAGGGGGTCGGTACAATGAGCAGTTCTTC.

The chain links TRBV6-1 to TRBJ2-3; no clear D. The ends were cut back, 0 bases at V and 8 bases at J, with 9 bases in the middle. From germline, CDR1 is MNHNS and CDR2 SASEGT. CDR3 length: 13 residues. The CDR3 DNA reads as TGTGCCAGCAGTGAAGCTGGTGAGAGTACGCAGTATTTT. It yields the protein CASSEAGESTQYF.

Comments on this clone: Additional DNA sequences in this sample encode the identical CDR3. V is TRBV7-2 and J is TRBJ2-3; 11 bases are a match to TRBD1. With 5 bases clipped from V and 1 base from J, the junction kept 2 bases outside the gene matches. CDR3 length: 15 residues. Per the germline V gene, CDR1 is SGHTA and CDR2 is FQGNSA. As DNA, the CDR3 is TGTGCCAGCAGCCTGGACAGGGGGCGCACAGATACGCAGTATTTT. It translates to CASSLDRGRTDTQYF.

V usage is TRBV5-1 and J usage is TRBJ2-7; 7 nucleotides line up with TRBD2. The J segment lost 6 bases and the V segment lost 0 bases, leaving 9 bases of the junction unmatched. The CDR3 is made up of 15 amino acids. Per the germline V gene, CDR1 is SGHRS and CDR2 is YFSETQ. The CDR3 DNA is TGCGCCAGCAGCTTGGCCGGGGGAGGGCTGGGCGAGCAGTACTTC. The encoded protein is CASSLAGGGLGEQYF.

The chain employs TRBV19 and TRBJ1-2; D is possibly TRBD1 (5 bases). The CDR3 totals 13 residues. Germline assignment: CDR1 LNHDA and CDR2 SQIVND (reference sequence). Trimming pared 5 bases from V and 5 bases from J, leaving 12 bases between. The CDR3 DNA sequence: TGTGCCAGTAGTGCCTCAGGGTGGTATGGCTACACCTTC. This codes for CASSASGWYGYTF.

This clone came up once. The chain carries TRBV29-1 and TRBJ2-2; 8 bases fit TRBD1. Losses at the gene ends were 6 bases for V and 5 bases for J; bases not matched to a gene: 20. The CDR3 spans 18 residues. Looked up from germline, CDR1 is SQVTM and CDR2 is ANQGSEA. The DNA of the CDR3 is TGCAGCGTCCTCCAGGCAGGGGGCAGCGGCCTAACGACCGGGGAGCTGTTTTTT. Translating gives CSVLQAGGSGLTTGELFF.

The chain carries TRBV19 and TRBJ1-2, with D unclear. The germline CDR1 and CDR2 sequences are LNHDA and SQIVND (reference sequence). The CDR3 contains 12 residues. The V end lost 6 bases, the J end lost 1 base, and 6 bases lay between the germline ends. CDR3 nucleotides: TGTGCCAGTAGGAGGAGTAACTATGGCTACACCTTC. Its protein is CASRRSNYGYTF.

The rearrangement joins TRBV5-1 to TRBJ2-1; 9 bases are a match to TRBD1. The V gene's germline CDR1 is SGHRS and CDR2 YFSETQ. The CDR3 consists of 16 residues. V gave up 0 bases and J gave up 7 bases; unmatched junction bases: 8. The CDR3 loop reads CASSLASGTGKNEQFF. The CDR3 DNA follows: TGCGCCAGCAGCTTGGCCTCCGGGACAGGGAAGAATGAGCAGTTCTTC. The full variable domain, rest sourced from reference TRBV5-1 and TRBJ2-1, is KAGVTQTPRYLIKTRGQQVTLSCSPISGHRSVSWYQQTPGQGLQFLFEYFSETQRNKGNFPGRFSGRQFSNSRSEMNVSTLELGDSALYLCASSLASGTGKNEQFFGPGTRLTVL.